The 5 T cell receptor beta chains in this list originate from one sample, sequenced in a study of post-analysis software for immune sequencing data. Their antigens remain unidentified. TCR beta cDNA libraries had unique molecular identifiers. TCRdb re-called the PCR reads through MiXCR, storing one row per CDR3 protein. The sample records some 690,000 distinct CDR3 sequences, roughly 27% being singletons. Overall study findings and caveats: TRBV5-6, TRBV5-1 and TRBV20-1 were among four or five TRBV segments more frequent in patients than controls.

The sample was blood. These receptors were collected from a girl between 10 and 17 years old with multiple sclerosis.

This clonotype was seen only a few times. The chain is built from TRBV4-3 and TRBJ2-3; the match to TRBD2 covers 8 bases. V lost 4 bases, J lost 5 bases, and 20 bases stayed unmatched. This CDR3 has 19 residues. CDR1 is LGHNA, CDR2 YSLEER, per germline. CDR3 protein: CASSLHLYLQRERGDTQYF. The CDR3 DNA is TGCGCCAGCAGCCTACACCTGTACCTCCAGCGGGAGAGGGGAGATACGCAGTATTTT.

The chain joins TRBV3-1 to TRBJ2-3; TRBD1 matches 9 bases. CDR3 length: 15 residues. Germline CDR1 reads LGHDT; CDR2 reads YNNKEL (reference sequence). Germline trimming cut 5 bases from V and 3 bases from J; bases unmatched to any gene: 6. The CDR3 bases are TGTGCCAGCAGCAGGACAGGGGTTGGAACAGATACGCAGTATTTT. It encodes CASSRTGVGTDTQYF.

There are a few counts of this clonotype. The junction does not match germline at one end; this may be a read error. The chain joins TRBV5-1 to TRBJ2-1; tentatively, D is TRBD1 or TRBD2 (5 bases each). The CDR3 length is 12 residues. In germline, CDR1 is SGHRS, CDR2 YFSETQ. CDR3 DNA: TGCGCCACCAGCCCCCCAGGGAGCGAGCAGTTCTTC. This translates into CATSPPGSEQFF.

This sequence joins TRBV20-1 and TRBJ2-3, with D possibly TRBD1 on 6 matching bases. V was clipped by 4 bases and J by 7 bases, with 27 bases between them. CDR1 and CDR2 (germline): DFQATT, SNEGSKA (reference sequence). The CDR3 contains 17 residues. The CDR3 sequence: CSAIRGFMEAGGNTQYF. CDR3 sequence (DNA): TGCAGTGCTATCAGGGGCTTTATGGAGGCCGGAGGAAATACGCAGTATTTT.

In this sample, this clonotype turned up a few times. V is TRBV5-6 and J is TRBJ2-7; 8 bases match TRBD1. Trimming took 1 base from V and 2 from J; bases not matched to a gene: 8. Germline loops: CDR1 SGHDT, CDR2 YYEEEE. CDR3 length equals 16 residues. The CDR3 reads CASSLFSRTGPYEQYF. The CDR3 DNA reads as TGTGCCAGCAGCTTGTTTAGTCGGACAGGGCCCTACGAGCAGTACTTC.